This T cell receptor beta chain was observed in a study of T cells expressing NK-cell markers. Across the whole study: All TCR beta repertoires analysed originated from sorted CD3+CD56+NKG2C+, CD3+CD56+NKG2C- and CD3+CD56-NKG2C+ T cells.

Study results and caveats: Dominant NKG2C+ clonotypes accounted for roughly 1.0-8% of CD8+ T cells in about six donors.

Points on this clonotype: Its cognate antigen is unknown.

The germline CDR1 and CDR2 sequences are DFQATT and SNEGSKA (reference sequence). The CDR3 spans 14 residues. UMIs were included in TCR beta cDNA generated by 5'RACE template switching. TCRdb re-called the 5' RACE reads, yielding one record per CDR3 amino acid sequence without DNA. Seen in this sample are hundreds of thousands of distinct CDR3 sequences; the ten most common clones hold 7.3%. The sample comprised blood T cells: a sorted CD56 or NKG2C T cell subset, CD4+ or CD8+ T cells, or bulk PBMC T cells (not recorded which). V and J are TRBV20-1 and TRBJ2-3; with no DNA, the TCRdb D assignment of TRBD1 cannot be verified. This clonotype originated in a woman aged 18 to 75 in good health. CDR3 sequence reads: CSHKGGGDTDTQYF.